The 26 T cell receptor beta chains in this list originate from one sample, sequenced in a study of shared clonotypes between healthy human individuals. Terminally differentiated effector memory CD45RA+ cells were excluded from the naive CD8 cells, which were CD45RO-negative and positively selected for CCR7. Sequenced by immunoSEQ multiplex PCR; TCRdb stores in-frame clones only, minus some. The sample includes approximately 2,000,000 clones, 93% seen only once; the top ten take about 1.7%. Sequenced input: naive CD8+ T cells from PBMCs. The receptor set was obtained from a young man in good health. Some clones in this sample may be carry-over from other donors' samples.

The chain's CDR3 is CASSDTGGGDEQYF. In nucleotides, the CDR3 is TGCGCCAGCAGCGATACAGGGGGCGGCGACGAGCAGTACTTC. The J gene is TRBJ2-7, the V gene TRBV5-1; 9 bases are shared with TRBD1. After removal of 4 bases from V and 5 bases from J, the junction contained 7 bases not matched to a gene. The CDR3 extends over 14 amino acids. Germline V lookup: CDR1 SGHRS, CDR2 YFSETQ.

The gene calls are TRBV25-1 and TRBJ1-6; no clear D. This CDR3 region has 13 residues. The ends were cut back, 6 bases at V and 4 bases at J, with 7 bases in the middle. Germline loops: CDR1 MGHDK, CDR2 SYGVNS. CDR3 DNA: TGTGCCAGCAGGTCTCGTTATAATTCACCCCTCCACTTT. Protein product: CASRSRYNSPLHF.

The chain links TRBV5-1 to TRBJ2-5; D may match TRBD1 or TRBD2 (5 bases each). Germline CDR1 is SGHRS and CDR2 is YFSETQ. Trimming took 0 bases from V and 2 from J, leaving 8 bases between them. CDR3 length: 14 residues. The DNA for the CDR3 is TGCGCCAGCAGCTTGGGGGGGACGCAAGAGACCCAGTACTTC. Protein sequence: CASSLGGTQETQYF.

The CDR3 DNA sequence: TGTGCCAGCAGCTCGAGGGAGGGCCACACCGGGGAGCTGTTTTTT. This sequence encodes CASSSREGHTGELFF. The chain employs TRBV5-4 and TRBJ2-2; 7 positions match TRBD2. V shed 3 bases and J 3 bases; nucleotides not matched to a gene: 5. Germline loops: CDR1 SGHNT, CDR2 YYREEE (reference sequence). The CDR3 has 15 amino acids.

The rearrangement joins TRBV6-6 to TRBJ2-7, with D unresolved. Germline V CDR1 and CDR2: MNHNY, SVGAGI (reference sequence). V lost 0 bases and J lost 7, with 16 bases in between. The CDR3 is 15 amino acids. The CDR3 bases are TGTGCCAGCAGTTACTCGATCTCCCTAGGTGGGGAGCAGTACTTC. Residues: CASSYSISLGGEQYF.

This clone has more than one count but fewer than ten. One junction end disagrees with the germline gene, perhaps due to a read error. This rearrangement joins TRBV11-2 to TRBJ1-4; D is possibly TRBD1 (5 bases). CDR1 SGHAT and CDR2 FQNNGV come from the germline V gene. The CDR3 consists of 11 residues. The CDR3 sequence: CASSLGGEGVF. CDR3 in DNA: TGTGCCAGCAGCTTAGGAGGGGAAGGCGTTTTT.

V usage is TRBV29-1 and J usage is TRBJ2-7; TRBD1 aligns across 9 bases. There are 15 residues in the CDR3. V lost 3 bases to trimming and J lost 2 bases; unmatched junction nucleotides: 8. Germline V CDR1 and CDR2: SQVTM, ANQGSEA. Here the CDR3 DNA reads TGCAGCGTTGAGAAGGGACAGGGATTGACCTACGAGCAGTACTTC. Residues: CSVEKGQGLTYEQYF.

With respect to this clone: In the same sample, other DNA sequences code for this CDR3. V is TRBV6-5 and J is TRBJ2-2, with 10 positions matching TRBD2. The CDR3 runs to 15 residues. Germline V gene lookup returns CDR1 MNHEY and CDR2 SVGAGI. Trimming at V came to 4 bases and at J to 1 base, leaving 0 bases not matched to a gene. The chain's CDR3 is CASSLAGGNTGELFF. The CDR3 DNA reads TGTGCCAGCAGTTTAGCGGGGGGGAACACCGGGGAGCTGTTTTTT.

The chain joins TRBV29-1 to TRBJ2-1; D is undetermined. Trimming took 1 base from V and 12 from J, leaving 13 bases between them. This CDR3 region has 12 residues. Germline loops: CDR1 SQVTM, CDR2 ANQGSEA. CDR3 bases: TGCAGCGTTGAAGTTTCTTATCTGGGGCAGTTCTTC. This translates into CSVEVSYLGQFF.

J is TRBJ2-4 and V is TRBV27; possibly TRBD1 or TRBD2 for D (5 bases each). V was trimmed by 5 bases and J by 3 bases, leaving 20 bases between them. Per the germline V gene, CDR1 is MNHEY and CDR2 is SMNVEV (reference sequence). This CDR3 comprises 17 residues. CDR3 amino acids: CASSPLRVLGDKNIQYF. The CDR3 bases are TGTGCCAGCAGTCCCCTTCGAGTATTGGGGGACAAAAACATTCAGTACTTC.

CDR3 region: CASSLYRETQYF. The CDR3, as DNA: TGTGCCAGCAGTTTATACCGAGAGACCCAGTACTTC. The chain has TRBV28 and TRBJ2-5; D gene uncertain. The germline V gene encodes CDR1 MDHEN and CDR2 SYDVKM. V lost 1 base and J 4 bases, leaving 4 bases between the germline ends. The CDR3 has 12 amino acids.

CDR3 protein: CSARVGLEQYF. As DNA, the CDR3 is TGCAGTGCTAGAGTAGGTCTGGAGCAGTACTTC. The chain has TRBV20-1 and TRBJ2-7; D gene unclear. Germline-derived CDR1 and CDR2 are DFQATT and SNEGSKA (reference sequence). This CDR3 is built from 11 residues. The V end lost 1 base, the J end lost 7 bases, and 8 bases lay between the germline ends.

The rearrangement joins TRBV9 to TRBJ2-7; weak D call: TRBD2 (6 bases). The V and J ends lost 4 bases and 6 bases respectively, with 14 bases between them. The germline V gene encodes CDR1 SGDLS and CDR2 YYNGEE. The CDR3 contains 13 residues. CDR3 sequence: CASSHGTGSEQYF. CDR3 coding DNA: TGTGCCAGCAGCCACGGGACTGGCTCCGAGCAGTACTTC.

The chain is built from TRBV27 and TRBJ1-5; tentative D call: TRBD1 (5 bases). The CDR3 contains 16 residues. Germline-derived CDR1 and CDR2 are MNHEY and SMNVEV (reference sequence). Trimming removed 2 bases at V and 0 bases at J, with 11 bases between. CDR3 amino acids: CASSLGTAYSNQPQHF. CDR3 coding DNA: TGTGCCAGCAGTTTAGGGACCGCTTATAGCAATCAGCCCCAGCATTTT.

This chain uses TRBV27 with TRBJ2-7; 9 positions agree with TRBD2. The V gene end was trimmed by 5 bases and the J gene end by 0 bases; junction bases not matched to a gene: 5. Germline V lookup: CDR1 MNHEY, CDR2 SMNVEV (reference sequence). The CDR3 is made up of 15 amino acids. CDR3 sequence (DNA): TGTGCCAGCAGTCTCAGCGGGAGGCTCTCCTACGAGCAGTACTTC. Protein product: CASSLSGRLSYEQYF.

The chain combines TRBV27 with TRBJ2-1; 10 bases are shared with TRBD2. The CDR3 contains 18 residues. V lost 3 bases, J lost 0 bases, and 8 bases stayed unmatched. Per germline, CDR1 MNHEY and CDR2 SMNVEV (reference sequence). CDR3: CASSLTLAGVGSYNEQFF. The DNA of the CDR3 is TGTGCCAGCAGTTTGACCCTAGCGGGAGTAGGCTCCTACAATGAGCAGTTCTTC.

The CDR3 DNA reads as TGTGCCAGCAGCTCTGTGGGTGAGCAGTTCTTC. It translates to CASSSVGEQFF. The gene calls are TRBV5-6 and TRBJ2-1; no clear D gene. The CDR3 loop spans 11 amino acids. V lost 3 bases and J lost 9, with 7 bases in between. Germline V CDR1 and CDR2: SGHDT, YYEEEE.

The chain combines TRBV9 with TRBJ2-3; 11 positions match TRBD2. CDR3 length equals 18 residues. V dropped 4 bases and J dropped 2; count of bases not matched to a gene: 12. CDR1 SGDLS and CDR2 YYNGEE come from the germline V gene. The CDR3, as DNA: TGTGCCAGCAGCCCCTACACAAAACTAGCGGGAGACACAGATACGCAGTATTTT. Amino acids: CASSPYTKLAGDTDTQYF.

This clone was seen only once. In the same sample, other DNA sequences code for this CDR3. J is TRBJ2-7 and V is TRBV10-2; TRBD2 might be the D (5 bases). CDR1 WSHSY and CDR2 SAAADI come from the germline V gene. The CDR3 is 13 residues long. V was trimmed by 0 bases and J by 3 bases, leaving 6 bases between them. The CDR3: CASSESGGYEQYF. CDR3 DNA: TGCGCCAGCAGTGAGTCCGGAGGCTACGAGCAGTACTTC.

The chain carries TRBV4-1 and TRBJ1-5; D remains ambiguous. The germline CDR1 and CDR2 sequences are MGHRA and YSYEKL. The V end was cut by 1 base, the J end by 0 bases, with 16 bases between. This CDR3 has 18 amino acids. The CDR3 coding sequence is TGCGCCAGCAGCCAAGTCTCCAAGGAATCTTATAGCAATCAGCCCCAGCATTTT. It specifies CASSQVSKESYSNQPQHF.

The chain uses TRBV28 and TRBJ2-7, with TRBD2 as a possible D gene (6 bases). The CDR3 sequence is 16 residues long. The germline CDR1 and CDR2 sequences are MDHEN and SYDVKM. V was trimmed by 6 bases and J by 3 bases, leaving 21 bases between them. The CDR3 loop is CASSRRGRNRDYEQYF. The DNA of the CDR3 is TGTGCCAGCAGCCGACGAGGGAGGAACCGGGACTACGAGCAGTACTTC.

The V and J genes are TRBV29-1 and TRBJ1-2; D is possibly TRBD1 (5 bases). Trimming left V 7 bases short and J 5 bases short, with 11 bases between. This CDR3 has 11 amino acids. Germline V gives CDR1 SQVTM, CDR2 ANQGSEA. Written as DNA, the CDR3 is TGCAGCGGACGGGGGTTTTATGGCTACACCTTC. Translated, it gives CSGRGFYGYTF.

This rearrangement joins TRBV27 to TRBJ1-2; 7 nucleotides agree with TRBD1. Germline CDR1 is MNHEY and CDR2 is SMNVEV (reference sequence). CDR3 size: 17 residues. V gave up 2 bases and J gave up 4 bases; unmatched junction bases: 13. For the CDR3, the DNA is TGTGCCAGCAGTTTAAGCGGGGAGGGGGCCATGTTCTATGGCTACACCTTC. It is translated as CASSLSGEGAMFYGYTF.

The CDR3 DNA reads as TGCGCCAGCAGCCGAGGACAGGGCGAAGGGGCTGAAGCTTTCTTT. Translated, it gives CASSRGQGEGAEAFF. The chain combines TRBV4-1 with TRBJ1-1, with 8 bases identical to TRBD1. Germline V gives CDR1 MGHRA, CDR2 YSYEKL. Trimming at V came to 4 bases and at J to 6 bases, leaving 10 bases not matched to a gene. CDR3 length equals 15 residues.

The CDR3 spells CASSEEGLDWDQPQHF. The CDR3 bases are TGTGCCAGCAGTGAAGAGGGGTTGGATTGGGATCAGCCCCAGCATTTT. This chain joins TRBV6-1 and TRBJ1-5; TRBD1 is a possible D gene (5 bases). The germline V gene has CDR1 MNHNS and CDR2 SASEGT. V was trimmed by 1 base and J by 5 bases, leaving 15 bases between them. The CDR3 loop spans 16 amino acids.

The rearrangement joins TRBV15 to TRBJ2-1; D not resolved. Trimming cost V 4 bases and J 5 bases, with 12 bases left between them. The CDR3 is made up of 14 amino acids. Germline CDR1 is LNHNV and CDR2 is YYDKDF (reference sequence). In DNA, the CDR3 is TGTGCCACCAGCACGAAGAGCGATAACAATGAGCAGTTCTTC. Translating gives CATSTKSDNNEQFF.